This T cell receptor (beta chain) stems from a study of low-dose radiotherapy and immunotherapy resistance in tumors. At the level of the study: Ipilimumab 1 mg/kg every six weeks, together with nivolumab 240 mg every two weeks, was given intravenously to patients.

Indicated time point: after trial treatment. Indicated treatment: LDRT plus nivolumab, ipilimumab, low-dose cyclophosphamide and aspirin (RACIN trial). Germline V gene data show CDR1 as SGHNT and CDR2 as YYREEE (reference sequence). The CDR3 totals 14 residues. Trimming pared 0 bases from V and 2 bases from J, leaving 9 bases between. This clonotype was seen ten or more times. First-strand cDNA used TRAV- and TRBV-specific primers, covering alpha and beta chains. TCR amplification used roughly 21 PCR cycles, a constant-region primer and a V-primer adapter. A single record per CDR3 protein comes from TCRdb applying MiXCR to the reads. The sample lists about 100,000 distinct CDR3 sequences, about 20% occurring once.

This TCR was recovered from a male donor with prostate cancer. This chain connects TRBV5-4 to TRBJ2-7, with no clear D. Material: PBMCs, obtained after low-dose radiotherapy plus immunotherapy. The CDR3 nucleotides read TGTGCCAGCAGCTTGGTTGGGGTTGCCTACGAGCAGTACTTC. As protein: CASSLVGVAYEQYF.